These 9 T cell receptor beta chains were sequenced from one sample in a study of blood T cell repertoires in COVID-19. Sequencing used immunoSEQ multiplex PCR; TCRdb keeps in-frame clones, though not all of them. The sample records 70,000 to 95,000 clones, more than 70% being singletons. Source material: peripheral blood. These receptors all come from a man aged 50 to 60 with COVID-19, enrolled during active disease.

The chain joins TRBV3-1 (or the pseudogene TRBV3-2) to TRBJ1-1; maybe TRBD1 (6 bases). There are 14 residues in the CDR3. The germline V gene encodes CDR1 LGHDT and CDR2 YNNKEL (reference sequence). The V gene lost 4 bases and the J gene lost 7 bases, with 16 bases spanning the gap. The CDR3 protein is CASSPSRDTGEAFF. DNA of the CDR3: TGTGCCAGCAGCCCTTCCCGGGACACGGGTGAAGCTTTCTTT.

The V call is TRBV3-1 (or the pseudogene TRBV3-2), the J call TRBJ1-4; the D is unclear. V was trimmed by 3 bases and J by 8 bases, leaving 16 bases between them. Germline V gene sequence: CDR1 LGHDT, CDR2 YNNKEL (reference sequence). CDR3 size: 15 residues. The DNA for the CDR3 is TGTGCCAGCAGCCACGTCAGCGGCAGGCGGGAAAAACTGTTTTTT. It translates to CASSHVSGRREKLFF.

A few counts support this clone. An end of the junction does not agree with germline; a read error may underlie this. CDR3 bases: TGTGCCAGCAGCCAAGATCTAGACTCCCAACAGACCCAGTACTTC. It encodes CASSQDLDSQQTQYF. The chain employs TRBV4-2 and TRBJ2-5; no reliable D call. Germline CDR1 is LGHNA and CDR2 is YNFKEQ. The CDR3 consists of 15 residues.

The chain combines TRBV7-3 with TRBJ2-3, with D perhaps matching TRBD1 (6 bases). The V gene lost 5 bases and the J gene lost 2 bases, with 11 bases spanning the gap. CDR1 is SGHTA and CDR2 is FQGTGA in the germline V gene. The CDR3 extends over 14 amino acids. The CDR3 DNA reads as TGTGCCAGCAGCCTGACAGGATCCACAGATACGCAGTATTTT. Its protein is CASSLTGSTDTQYF.

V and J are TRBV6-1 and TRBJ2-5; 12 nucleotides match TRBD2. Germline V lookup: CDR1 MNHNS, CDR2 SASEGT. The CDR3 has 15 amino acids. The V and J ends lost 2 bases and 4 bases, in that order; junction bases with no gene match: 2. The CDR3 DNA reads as TGTGCCAGCAGTGAACTAGCGGGGGGGCCAGAGACCCAGTACTTC. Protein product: CASSELAGGPETQYF.

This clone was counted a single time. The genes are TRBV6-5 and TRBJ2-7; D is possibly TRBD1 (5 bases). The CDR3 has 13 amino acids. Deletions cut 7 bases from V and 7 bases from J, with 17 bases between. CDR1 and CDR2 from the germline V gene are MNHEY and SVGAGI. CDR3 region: CASNLMDIREQYF. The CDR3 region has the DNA TGTGCCAGCAACCTGATGGACATTCGGGAGCAGTACTTC.

CDR3 DNA: TGTGCCAGCAGCAATGGGCGACCCGGACTAGCGGGGGGGCCCCATACGCAGTATTTT. Translated: CASSNGRPGLAGGPHTQYF. The V and J genes are TRBV5-4 and TRBJ2-3; 15 bases line up with TRBD2. The CDR3 runs to 19 residues. V was clipped by 4 bases and J by 7 bases; unmatched bases: 16. Germline lookup yields CDR1 SGHNT and CDR2 YYREEE (reference sequence).

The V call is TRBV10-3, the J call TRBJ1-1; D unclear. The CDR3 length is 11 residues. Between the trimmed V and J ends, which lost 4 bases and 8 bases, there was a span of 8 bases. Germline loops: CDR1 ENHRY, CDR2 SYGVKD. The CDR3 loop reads CAISGGNEAFF. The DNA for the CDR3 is TGTGCCATCAGTGGAGGGAACGAAGCTTTCTTT.

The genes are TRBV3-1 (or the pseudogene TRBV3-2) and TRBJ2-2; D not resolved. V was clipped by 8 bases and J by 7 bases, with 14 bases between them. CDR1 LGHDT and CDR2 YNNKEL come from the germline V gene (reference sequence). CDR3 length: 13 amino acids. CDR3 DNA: TGTGCCAGCCAAGTGTCCCCGGGCGGGGAGCTGTTTTTT. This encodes CASQVSPGGELFF.